The source of this T cell receptor beta chain is a study of beta chain features in type 1 diabetes. Comment on this clone: Its antigen is currently unknown.

General study findings and limits: Within the patient group, naive, central memory and Treg TCRB repertoires appeared more similar to each other than within healthy donors. Among type 1 diabetes patients, VDJ junctions had fewer insertions and more deletions. Significant though moderate, a shortening of TCRB CDR3s appeared in all four CD4+ subsets of Type 1 diabetes patients.

Purity exceeded 95% in all sorted populations. CDR1 is SGHTA, CDR2 FQGNSA, per germline. Trimming took 5 bases from V and 2 from J; bases not matched to a gene: 3. CDR3 length equals 14 residues. Reverse transcribing all isolated RNA meant expressed TCRB transcripts were sequenced. Measured with immunoSEQ multiplex PCR; TCRdb has only the in-frame clones, and not every one. The profile shows 620,000 or so clones, around a sixth of them singletons. The clonotype originates from a man between 18 and 35 years old in good health. What was sequenced was naive CD4+ T cells from blood. The chain is built from TRBV7-2 and TRBJ2-3, with TRBD2 identical over 8 bases. In DNA, the CDR3 is TGTGCCAGCAGCGCGACTAGCGTCACAGATACGCAGTATTTT. This codes for CASSATSVTDTQYF. The variable domain in full, with the rest retrieved from reference TRBV7-2 and TRBJ2-3, is GAGVSQSPSNKVTEKGKDVELRCDPISGHTALYWYRQSLGQGLEFLIYFQGNSAPDKSGLPSDRFSAERTGGSVSTLTIQRTQQEDSAVYLCASSATSVTDTQYFGPGTRLTVL.